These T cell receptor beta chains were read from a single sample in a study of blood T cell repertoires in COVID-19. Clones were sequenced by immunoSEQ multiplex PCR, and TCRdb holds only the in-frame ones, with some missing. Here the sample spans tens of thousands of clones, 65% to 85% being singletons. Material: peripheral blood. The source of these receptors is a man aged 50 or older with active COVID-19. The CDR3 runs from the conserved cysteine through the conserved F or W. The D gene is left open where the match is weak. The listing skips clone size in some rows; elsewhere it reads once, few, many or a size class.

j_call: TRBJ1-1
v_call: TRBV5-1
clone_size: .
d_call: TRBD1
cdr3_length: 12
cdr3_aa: CASSRRQGMTFF
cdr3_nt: TGCGCCAGCAGCCGACGACAGGGGATGACTTTCTTT

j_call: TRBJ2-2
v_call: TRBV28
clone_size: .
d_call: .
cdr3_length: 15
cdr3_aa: CASSLPGANTGELFF
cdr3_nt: TGTGCCAGCAGTTTGCCGGGTGCGAACACCGGGGAGCTGTTTTTT

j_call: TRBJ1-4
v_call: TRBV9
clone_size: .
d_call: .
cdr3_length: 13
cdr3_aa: CASSVNLVGKLFF
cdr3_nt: TGTGCCAGCAGCGTTAATCTAGTCGGGAAACTGTTTTTT

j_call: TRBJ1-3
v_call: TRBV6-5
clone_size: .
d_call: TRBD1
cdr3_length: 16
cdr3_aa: CASSLLGTGSGNTIYF
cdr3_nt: TGTGCCAGCAGTTTGCTTGGGACAGGGAGCGGAAACACCATATATTTT

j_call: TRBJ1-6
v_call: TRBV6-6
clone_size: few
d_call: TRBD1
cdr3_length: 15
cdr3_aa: CASSYSGQGNSPLHF
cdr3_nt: TGTGCCAGCAGTTACTCGGGACAGGGAAATTCACCCCTCCACTTT

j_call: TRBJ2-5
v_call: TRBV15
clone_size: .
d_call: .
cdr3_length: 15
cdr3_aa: CATSRDSGGWETQYF
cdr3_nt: TGTGCCACCAGCAGAGATTCGGGTGGTTGGGAGACCCAGTACTTC

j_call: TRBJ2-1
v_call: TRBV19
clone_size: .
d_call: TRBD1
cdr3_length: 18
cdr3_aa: CASSIRGAGTGPYNEQFF
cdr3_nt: TGTGCCAGTAGTATTAGGGGCGCCGGGACAGGACCCTACAATGAGCAGTTCTTC

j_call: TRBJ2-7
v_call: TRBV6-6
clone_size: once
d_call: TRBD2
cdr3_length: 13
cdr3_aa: CASRIQAGDEQYF
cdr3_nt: TGTGCCAGCAGGATCCAGGCGGGGGACGAGCAGTACTTC

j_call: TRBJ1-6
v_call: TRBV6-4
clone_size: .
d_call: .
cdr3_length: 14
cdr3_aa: CASRGGLLNSPLHF
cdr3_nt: TGTGCCAGCAGAGGAGGCTTGCTTAATTCACCCCTCCACTTT

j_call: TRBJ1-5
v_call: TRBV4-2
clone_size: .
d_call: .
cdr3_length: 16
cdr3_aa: CASSQGGPGSNQPQHF
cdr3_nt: TGTGCCAGCAGCCAAGGCGGGCCGGGGAGCAATCAGCCCCAGCATTTT

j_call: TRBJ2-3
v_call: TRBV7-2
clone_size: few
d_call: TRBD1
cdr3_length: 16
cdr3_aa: CASSQTSGQGRDTQYF
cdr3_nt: TGTGCCAGCAGCCAAACATCGGGACAGGGAAGAGATACGCAGTATTTT

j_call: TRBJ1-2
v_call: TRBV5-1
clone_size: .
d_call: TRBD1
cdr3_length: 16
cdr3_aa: CASSEGTGGFYYGYTF
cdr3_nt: TGCGCCAGCAGCGAAGGGACAGGGGGCTTTTACTATGGCTACACCTTC

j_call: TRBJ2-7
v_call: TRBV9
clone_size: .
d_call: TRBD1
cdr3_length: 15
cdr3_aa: CASSVAGTGDYEQYF
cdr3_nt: TGTGCCAGCAGCGTAGCTGGGACAGGGGACTACGAGCAGTACTTC

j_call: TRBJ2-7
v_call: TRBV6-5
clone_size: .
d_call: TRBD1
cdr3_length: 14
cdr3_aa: CATAQGALSYEQYF
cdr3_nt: TGTGCCACCGCACAGGGGGCGCTTTCCTACGAGCAGTACTTC

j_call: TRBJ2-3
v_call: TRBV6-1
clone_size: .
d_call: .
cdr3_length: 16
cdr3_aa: CASSDRDRTSTDTQYF
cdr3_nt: TGTGCCAGCAGTGACCGAGACAGAACTAGCACAGATACGCAGTATTTT

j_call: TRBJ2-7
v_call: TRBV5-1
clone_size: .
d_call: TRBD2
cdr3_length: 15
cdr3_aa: CASSLLGTTIYEQYF
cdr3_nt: TGCGCCAGCAGCTTGCTGGGGACTACAATCTACGAGCAGTACTTC

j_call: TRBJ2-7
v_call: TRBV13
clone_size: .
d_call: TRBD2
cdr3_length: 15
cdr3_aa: CASSPTSGIGGEQYF
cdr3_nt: TGTGCCAGCAGCCCCACTAGCGGGATAGGTGGCGAGCAGTACTTC

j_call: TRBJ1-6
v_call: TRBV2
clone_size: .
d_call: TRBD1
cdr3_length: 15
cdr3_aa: CASGTGATPLSPLHF
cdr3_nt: TGTGCCAGCGGTACAGGGGCAACCCCCCTCTCACCCCTCCACTTT

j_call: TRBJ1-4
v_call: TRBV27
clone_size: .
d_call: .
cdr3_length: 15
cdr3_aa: CASSPYSGIGEKLFF
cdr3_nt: TGTGCCAGCAGTCCCTACAGCGGAATAGGTGAAAAACTGTTTTTT

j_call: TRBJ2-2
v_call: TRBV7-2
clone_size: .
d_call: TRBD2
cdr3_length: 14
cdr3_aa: CASSLDGEGGELFF
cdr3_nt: TGTGCCAGCAGCTTAGACGGGGAGGGCGGGGAGCTGTTTTTT

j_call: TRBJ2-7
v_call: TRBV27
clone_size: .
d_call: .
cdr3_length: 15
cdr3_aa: CASRTTRDNSYEQYF
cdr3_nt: TGTGCCAGCAGGACTACCCGGGACAACTCCTACGAGCAGTACTTC

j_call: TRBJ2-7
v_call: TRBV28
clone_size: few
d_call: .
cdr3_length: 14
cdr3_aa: CASSRPGRSYEQYF
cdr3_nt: TGTGCCAGCAGCCGGCCAGGAAGGTCCTACGAGCAGTACTTC

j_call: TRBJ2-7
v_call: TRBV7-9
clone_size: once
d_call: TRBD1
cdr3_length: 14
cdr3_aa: CASSLGTGAYEQYF
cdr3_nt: TGTGCCAGCAGCTTAGGGACAGGTGCTTACGAGCAGTACTTC

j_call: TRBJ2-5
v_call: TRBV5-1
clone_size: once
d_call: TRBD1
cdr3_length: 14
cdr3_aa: CASSLGQGGETQYF
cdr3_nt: TGCGCCAGCAGCTTGGGACAGGGGGGAGAGACCCAGTACTTC

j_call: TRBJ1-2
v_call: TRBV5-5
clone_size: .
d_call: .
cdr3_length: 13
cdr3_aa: CASSLGGRNGYTF
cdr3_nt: TGTGCCAGCAGCTTGGGAGGGAGGAATGGCTACACCTTC

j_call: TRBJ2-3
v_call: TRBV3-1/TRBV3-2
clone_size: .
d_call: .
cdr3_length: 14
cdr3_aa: CASSQVGLTDTQYF
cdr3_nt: TGTGCCAGCAGCCAAGTGGGGCTCACAGATACGCAGTATTTT

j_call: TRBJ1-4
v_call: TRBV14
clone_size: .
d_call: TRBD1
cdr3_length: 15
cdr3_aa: CASSVDRVPNEKLFF
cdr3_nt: TGTGCCAGCAGCGTCGACAGGGTCCCTAATGAAAAACTGTTTTTT

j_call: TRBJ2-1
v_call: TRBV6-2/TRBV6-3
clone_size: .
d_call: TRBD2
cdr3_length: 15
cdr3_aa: CASSLTSGGAPEQFF
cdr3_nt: TGTGCCAGCAGTCTGACTAGCGGGGGGGCCCCTGAGCAGTTCTTC

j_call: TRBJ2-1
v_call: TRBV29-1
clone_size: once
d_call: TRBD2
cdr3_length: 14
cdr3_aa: CSALRGNGYNEQFF
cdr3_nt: TGCAGCGCCCTGCGGGGGAACGGCTACAATGAGCAGTTCTTC

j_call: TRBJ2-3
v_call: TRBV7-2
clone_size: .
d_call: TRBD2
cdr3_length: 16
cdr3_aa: CASSSMFGGGTDTQYF
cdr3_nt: TGTGCCAGCAGCTCCATGTTCGGGGGGGGCACAGATACGCAGTATTTT

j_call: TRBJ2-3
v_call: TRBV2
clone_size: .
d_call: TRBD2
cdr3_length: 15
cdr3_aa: CASSSQRGDTDTQYF
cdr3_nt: TGTGCCAGCAGTTCTCAGCGGGGGGACACAGATACGCAGTATTTT